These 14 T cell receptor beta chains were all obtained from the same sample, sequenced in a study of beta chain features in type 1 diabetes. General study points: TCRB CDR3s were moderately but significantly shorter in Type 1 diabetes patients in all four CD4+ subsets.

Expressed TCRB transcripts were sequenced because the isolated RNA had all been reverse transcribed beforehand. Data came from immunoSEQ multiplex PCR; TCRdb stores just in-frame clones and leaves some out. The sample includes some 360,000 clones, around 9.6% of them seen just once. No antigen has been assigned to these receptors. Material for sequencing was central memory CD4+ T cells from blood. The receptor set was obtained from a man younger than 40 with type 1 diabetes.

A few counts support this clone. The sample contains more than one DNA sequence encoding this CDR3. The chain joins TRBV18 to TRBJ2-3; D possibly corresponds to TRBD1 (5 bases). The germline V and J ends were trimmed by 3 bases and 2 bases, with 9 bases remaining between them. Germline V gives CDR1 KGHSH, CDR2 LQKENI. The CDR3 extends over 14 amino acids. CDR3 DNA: TGTGCCAGCTCACCGACAGAAAACACAGATACGCAGTATTTT. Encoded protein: CASSPTENTDTQYF.

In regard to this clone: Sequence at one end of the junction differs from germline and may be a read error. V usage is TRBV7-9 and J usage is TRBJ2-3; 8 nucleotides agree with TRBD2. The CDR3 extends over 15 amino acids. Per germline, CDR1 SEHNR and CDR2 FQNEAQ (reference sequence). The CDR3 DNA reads TGTGCTAGCAGTCGGATAGCGGGAATGGCAGATACGCAGTATTTT. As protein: CASSRIAGMADTQYF.

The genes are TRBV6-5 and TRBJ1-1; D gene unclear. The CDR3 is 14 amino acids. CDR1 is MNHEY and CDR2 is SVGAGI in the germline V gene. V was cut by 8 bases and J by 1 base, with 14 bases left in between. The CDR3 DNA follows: TGTGCCAGCGTTTCTACGGAGACGAACACTGAAGCTTTCTTT. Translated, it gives CASVSTETNTEAFF.

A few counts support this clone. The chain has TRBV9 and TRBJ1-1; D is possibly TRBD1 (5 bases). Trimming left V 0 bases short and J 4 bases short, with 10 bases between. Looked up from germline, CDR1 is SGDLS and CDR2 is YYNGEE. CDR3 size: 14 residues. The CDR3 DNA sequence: TGTGCCAGCAGCGTAGCCGCGGGGGGCACTGAAGCTTTCTTT. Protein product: CASSVAAGGTEAFF.

The CDR3 protein is CASRPKFSVNSGANVLTF. The CDR3, as DNA: TGTGCCAGTAGGCCGAAGTTTAGCGTCAACTCTGGGGCCAACGTCCTGACTTTC. The gene calls are TRBV19 and TRBJ2-6; perhaps TRBD2 as D (5 bases). The CDR3 covers 18 residues. Germline V gene data show CDR1 as LNHDA and CDR2 as SQIVND (reference sequence). V was shortened by 6 bases and J by 0 bases, with 18 bases between the two germline ends.

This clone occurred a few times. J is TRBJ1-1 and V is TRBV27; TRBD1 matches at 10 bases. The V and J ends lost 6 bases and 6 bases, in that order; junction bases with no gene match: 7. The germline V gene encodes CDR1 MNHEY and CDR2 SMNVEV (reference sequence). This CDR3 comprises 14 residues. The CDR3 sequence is CASRQGQGKPEAFF. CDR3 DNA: TGTGCCAGCAGGCAGGGACAGGGGAAGCCTGAAGCTTTCTTT.

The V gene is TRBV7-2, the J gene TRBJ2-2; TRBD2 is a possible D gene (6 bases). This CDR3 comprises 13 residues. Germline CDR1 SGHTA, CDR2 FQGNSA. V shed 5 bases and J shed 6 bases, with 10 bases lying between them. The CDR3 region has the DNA TGTGCCAGCAGCACGTGGAGGGCCGGGGAGCTGTTTTTT. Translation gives CASSTWRAGELFF.

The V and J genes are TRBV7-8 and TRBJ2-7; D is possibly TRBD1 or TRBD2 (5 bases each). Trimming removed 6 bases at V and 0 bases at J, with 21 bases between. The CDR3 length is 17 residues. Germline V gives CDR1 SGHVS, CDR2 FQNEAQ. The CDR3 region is CASSRAKGRRPSYEQYF. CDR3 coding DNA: TGTGCCAGCAGTCGAGCTAAGGGACGCCGGCCCTCCTACGAGCAGTACTTC.

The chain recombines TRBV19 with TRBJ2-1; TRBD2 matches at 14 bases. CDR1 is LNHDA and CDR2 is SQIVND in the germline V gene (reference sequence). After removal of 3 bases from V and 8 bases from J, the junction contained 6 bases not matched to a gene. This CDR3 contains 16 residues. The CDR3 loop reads CASSMRGTSGRDEQFF. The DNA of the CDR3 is TGTGCCAGTAGTATGAGGGGGACTAGCGGGAGAGATGAGCAGTTCTTC. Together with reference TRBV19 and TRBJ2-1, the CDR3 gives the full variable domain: DGGITQSPKYLFRKEGQNVTLSCEQNLNHDAMYWYRQDPGQGLRLIYYSQIVNDFQKGDIAEGYSVSREKKESFPLTVTSAQKNPTAFYLCASSMRGTSGRDEQFFGPGTRLTVL.

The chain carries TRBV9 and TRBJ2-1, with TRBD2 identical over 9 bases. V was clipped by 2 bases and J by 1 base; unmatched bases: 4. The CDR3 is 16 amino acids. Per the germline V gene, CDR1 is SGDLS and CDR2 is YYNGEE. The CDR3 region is CASSVSSGRSYNEQFF. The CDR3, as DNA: TGTGCCAGCAGCGTTAGTAGCGGGAGATCCTACAATGAGCAGTTCTTC.

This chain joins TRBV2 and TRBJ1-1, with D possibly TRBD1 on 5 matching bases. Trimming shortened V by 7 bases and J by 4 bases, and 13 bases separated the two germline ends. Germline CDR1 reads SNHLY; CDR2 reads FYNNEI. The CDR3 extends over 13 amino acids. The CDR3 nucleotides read TGTGCCAGCAACCCCGGGACCTCCACTGAAGCTTTCTTT. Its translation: CASNPGTSTEAFF.

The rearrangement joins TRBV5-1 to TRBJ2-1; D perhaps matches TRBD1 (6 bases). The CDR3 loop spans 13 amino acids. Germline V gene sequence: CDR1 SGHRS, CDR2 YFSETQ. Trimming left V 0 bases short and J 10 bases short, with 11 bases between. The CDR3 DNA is TGCGCCAGCAGCTTGGATCCCGACAGGGAGCAGTTCTTC. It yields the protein CASSLDPDREQFF.

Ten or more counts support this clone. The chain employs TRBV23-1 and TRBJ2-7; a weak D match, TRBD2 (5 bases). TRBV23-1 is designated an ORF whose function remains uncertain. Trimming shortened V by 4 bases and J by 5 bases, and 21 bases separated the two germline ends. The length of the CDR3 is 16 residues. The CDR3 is CASSRSPGSFIHEQYF. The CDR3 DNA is TGCGCCAGCAGTCGATCCCCGGGGAGCTTCATCCACGAGCAGTACTTC.

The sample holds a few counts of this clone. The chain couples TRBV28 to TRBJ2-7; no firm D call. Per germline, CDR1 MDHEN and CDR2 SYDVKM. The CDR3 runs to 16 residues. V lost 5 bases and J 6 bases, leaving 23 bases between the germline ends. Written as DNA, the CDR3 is TGTGCCAGCAGTGGGTATTCGGGCCCCACGTGGAGCGAGCAGTACTTC. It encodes CASSGYSGPTWSEQYF.